Listed below are T cell receptor beta chains from one sample, sequenced in a study of blood T cell repertoires in COVID-19. Sequenced by immunoSEQ multiplex PCR; TCRdb stores in-frame clones only, minus some. The sample records 200,000 to 250,000 clones, more than 80% being singletons. The sample was PBMCs or T cells enriched from blood (not recorded which). Receptors originate from a man in his 60s who had recovered from COVID-19. Both conserved end residues are part of each CDR3. A D gene is named only where the DNA matches it firmly. For some rows the clone size is stated as once, few or many, or as a class when expanded; others skip it.

clone size,V gene,J gene,D gene,CDR3 DNA,CDR3 protein
NA,TRBV10-3,TRBJ1-1,TRBD1,TGTGCCACCTTCGCAGGCGACAGGGTCTTTGAAGCTTTCTTT,CATFAGDRVFEAFF
NA,TRBV11-3,TRBJ2-7,TRBD1,TGTGCCAGCAGCCCAGGGACAGGAAAAAGCTACGAGCAGTACTTC,CASSPGTGKSYEQYF
NA,TRBV19,TRBJ2-4,NA,TGTGCCAGTAGTATAGATCTGGCACCTCTAGCCAAAAACATTCAGTACTTC,CASSIDLAPLAKNIQYF
NA,TRBV5-1,TRBJ1-1,NA,TGCGCCAGCAGCTTAAGAGTGAACACTGAAGCTTTCTTT,CASSLRVNTEAFF
NA,TRBV6-5,TRBJ1-2,TRBD1,TGTGCGGGCAGGGGGGATGGCTACACCTTC,CAGRGDGYTF
NA,TRBV14,TRBJ2-1,NA,TGTGCCAGCAGCCAAGAATTAGGACAGAACTACAATGAGCAGTTCTTC,CASSQELGQNYNEQFF
NA,TRBV11-3,TRBJ2-2,NA,TGTGCCAGCAGCGCGGACAGATACACCGGGGAGCTGTTTTTT,CASSADRYTGELFF
NA,TRBV5-1,TRBJ2-7,NA,TGCGCCAGCAGCTTGGCCGGGTCAGAGCAGTACTTC,CASSLAGSEQYF
NA,TRBV6-2/TRBV6-3,TRBJ1-3,NA,TGTGCCAGCAGTCCCCGCGGGCTCTACTATTCTATGGCTGGAAACACCATATATTTT,CASSPRGLYYSMAGNTIYF
NA,TRBV11-1,TRBJ2-1,NA,TGTGCCAGCAGCTTAGGGGCGTCGGGGATCTATGAGCAGTTCTTC,CASSLGASGIYEQFF
NA,TRBV7-6,TRBJ2-5,TRBD2,TGTGCCAGCAGCCAAAGCGGGGCCGAAGGGTGGGAGACCCAGTACTTC,CASSQSGAEGWETQYF
NA,TRBV7-3,TRBJ1-1,TRBD1,TGTGCCAGCAGCTTGACAGGGCCGAACACTGAAGCTTTCTTT,CASSLTGPNTEAFF
NA,TRBV11-3,TRBJ1-6,NA,TGTGCCAGCAGCAGCGTGGGGCCTAATTCACCCCTCCACTTT,CASSSVGPNSPLHF
NA,TRBV5-4,TRBJ2-3,NA,TGTGCCAGCAGCAACAAACAGGGGGGGAGCACAGATACGCAGTATTTT,CASSNKQGGSTDTQYF
NA,TRBV29-1,TRBJ1-1,NA,TGCAGCGTTGAGAGACGGGGAAACACTGAAGCTTTCTTT,CSVERRGNTEAFF
NA,TRBV11-2,TRBJ2-2,NA,TGTGCCAGCAGTCGCGACTGGAACACCGGGGAGCTGTTTTTT,CASSRDWNTGELFF
NA,TRBV11-3,TRBJ1-5,NA,TGTGCCAGCAGCTTACCAGGGTTCAGAAATCAGCCCCAGCATTTT,CASSLPGFRNQPQHF
NA,TRBV24-1,TRBJ2-6,NA,TGTGCCACCAGTGATTCCACCGGGACGGGGGTCTGGGGGGCCAACGTCCTGACTTTC,CATSDSTGTGVWGANVLTF
NA,TRBV15,TRBJ1-1,NA,TGTGCCACCAGCGGACAGCAGAACACTGAAGCTTTCTTT,CATSGQQNTEAFF
once,TRBV19,TRBJ2-3,TRBD1,TGTGCCAGTAAAACCGGGACAGGCACAGATACGCAGTATTTT,CASKTGTGTDTQYF
NA,TRBV6-5,TRBJ2-7,TRBD2,TGTGCCAGCAGTTACTCCGGGACTATCAACTACGAGCAGTACTTC,CASSYSGTINYEQYF
NA,TRBV30,TRBJ1-2,NA,TGTGCCTGGAGTTCCAGCTATGGCTACACCTTC,CAWSSSYGYTF
NA,TRBV6-5,TRBJ1-2,NA,TGTGCCAGCCGAATGGAGGACGGCTATGGCTACACCTTC,CASRMEDGYGYTF
NA,TRBV7-9,TRBJ1-6,NA,TGTGCCAGCAGCCTCACAGGGAACTCACCCCTCCACTTT,CASSLTGNSPLHF
NA,TRBV7-2,TRBJ1-4,TRBD1,TGTGCCAGCAGCTTAGAGACAGGGTGGGATGAAAAACTGTTTTTT,CASSLETGWDEKLFF
NA,TRBV12-5,TRBJ2-1,TRBD2,TGTGCTAGTGGTTTGGTATTAGGACTAGCGGGGGGGCTCCATGAGCAGTTCTTC,CASGLVLGLAGGLHEQFF
NA,TRBV7-2,TRBJ1-1,TRBD1,TGTGCCAGCAGCCCTAGCCGGGACAGCACCCGGGAGGCTTTCTTT,CASSPSRDSTREAFF
NA,TRBV5-1,TRBJ1-1,NA,TGCGCCAGCAGCTTCAAGGGAAGGGAGGAGGAAGCTTTCTTT,CASSFKGREEEAFF
NA,TRBV9,TRBJ2-5,NA,TGTGCCAGCAGCGTAGTTGGGGGGAGCGGGGAGACCCAGTACTTC,CASSVVGGSGETQYF
NA,TRBV5-6,TRBJ1-1,NA,TGTGCCAGCAGCCCCGTAGGGAGGGCCGTTACGAACACTGAAGCTTTCTTT,CASSPVGRAVTNTEAFF
few,TRBV10-1,TRBJ1-1,TRBD1,TGCGCCAGCAGTGACCCAGGGACAGTGGCTTTCTTT,CASSDPGTVAFF
once,TRBV7-2,TRBJ2-7,TRBD1,TGTGCCAGCAGCCACGGGTTGGACAGGCCTGCCTACGAGCAGTACTTC,CASSHGLDRPAYEQYF
NA,TRBV7-8,TRBJ2-7,NA,TGTGCCAGCAGCTTAGTGAGACAGAGCTCCTACGAGCAGTACTTC,CASSLVRQSSYEQYF
once,TRBV19,TRBJ1-1,TRBD1,TGTGCCAGTAGTGCCCACAGGGGGACTGAAGCTTTCTTT,CASSAHRGTEAFF
NA,TRBV27,TRBJ2-1,TRBD1,TGTGCCAGCAGTAAACGGACAGGTCTGGGGGCTGAGCAGTTCTTC,CASSKRTGLGAEQFF
NA,TRBV2,TRBJ1-6,NA,TGTGCCAGCAGTGGGGGCTTCCAGGGTAATTCACCCCTCCACTTT,CASSGGFQGNSPLHF
once,TRBV7-9,TRBJ1-3,NA,TGTGCCAGCAGCGGCAGAGGGGAGGTGTCTCCCTCTGGAAACACCATATATTTT,CASSGRGEVSPSGNTIYF
NA,TRBV11-3,TRBJ2-3,TRBD1,TGTGCCAGCAGCGCACAGGGGGGCACAGATACGCAGTATTTT,CASSAQGGTDTQYF
NA,TRBV7-9,TRBJ1-1,TRBD1,TGTGCCAGCAGACCATACAGGGGATCCGAAGCTTTCTTT,CASRPYRGSEAFF
NA,TRBV18,TRBJ2-3,NA,TGTGCCAGCTCACCACGTGAACTCGCCCTTAACGAGTATTTT,CASSPRELALNEYF
NA,TRBV2,TRBJ1-5,TRBD1,TGTGCCAGCAAGGACAGGCCCTATAGCAATCAGCCCCAGCATTTT,CASKDRPYSNQPQHF
NA,TRBV6-6,TRBJ1-5,TRBD1,TGTGCCAGCAGTTACTGGGACAGGGGTGACAATCAGCCCCAGCATTTT,CASSYWDRGDNQPQHF
NA,TRBV7-2,TRBJ2-5,NA,TGTGCCAGCAACACTTTCGCCGGGGTGGGAGAGACCCAGTACTTC,CASNTFAGVGETQYF
NA,TRBV29-1,TRBJ2-7,NA,TGCAGCGTTGGATTCCGAGGGTACGAGCAGTACTTC,CSVGFRGYEQYF
NA,TRBV6-5,TRBJ1-5,NA,TGTGCCAGCAGTACCGGGGGTGGTAGCAATCAGCCCCAGCATTTT,CASSTGGGSNQPQHF
NA,TRBV5-1,TRBJ2-3,TRBD2,TGCGCCAGCAGCTCGGGGACTAGCGGGGGTGCACTAGATACGCAGTATTTT,CASSSGTSGGALDTQYF
NA,TRBV6-5,TRBJ2-1,TRBD2,TGTGCCAGCGGTTCTAGCGGGGCGCAGTTCTTC,CASGSSGAQFF
once,TRBV14,TRBJ1-6,TRBD1,TGTGCCAGCAGCCAAGTCGGGACAGCGAATAATTCACCCCTCCACTTT,CASSQVGTANNSPLHF
NA,TRBV5-1,TRBJ2-1,NA,TGCGCCAGCAGTCCGGGAAACTCCTACAATGAGCAGTTCTTC,CASSPGNSYNEQFF
once,TRBV4-2,TRBJ2-5,NA,TGTGCCAGCAGCCAGCAGACAGATAACCAAGAGACCCAGTACTTC,CASSQQTDNQETQYF